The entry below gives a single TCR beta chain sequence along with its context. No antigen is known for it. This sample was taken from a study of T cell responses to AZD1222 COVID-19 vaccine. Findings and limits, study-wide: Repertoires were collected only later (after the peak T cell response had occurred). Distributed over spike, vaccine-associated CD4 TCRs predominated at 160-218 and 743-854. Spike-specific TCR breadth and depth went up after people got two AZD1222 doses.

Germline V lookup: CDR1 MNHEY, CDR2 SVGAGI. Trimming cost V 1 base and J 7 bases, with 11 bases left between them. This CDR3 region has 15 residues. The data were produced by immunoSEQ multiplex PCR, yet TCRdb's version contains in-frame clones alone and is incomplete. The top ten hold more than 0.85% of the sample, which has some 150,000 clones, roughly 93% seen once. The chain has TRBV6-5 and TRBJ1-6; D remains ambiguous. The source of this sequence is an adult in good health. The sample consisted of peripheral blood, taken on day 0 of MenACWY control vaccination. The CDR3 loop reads CASSYWWLSNSPLHF. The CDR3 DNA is TGTGCCAGCAGTTACTGGTGGCTCTCAAATTCACCCCTCCACTTT.